Each of the 32 T cell receptor beta chains below was sequenced from the same sample in a study of blood T cell repertoires in COVID-19. Clones were read by immunoSEQ multiplex PCR, and TCRdb kept only the in-frame ones, dropping some. Of a few hundred thousand clones in the sample, roughly 89% were seen once. The sample consisted of peripheral blood. These receptor sequences come from a woman under 40 with COVID-19, enrolled during active disease.

The chain recombines TRBV2 with TRBJ1-2; D is unresolved. CDR1 and CDR2 from the germline V gene are SNHLY and FYNNEI. V was cut by 2 bases and J by 5 bases, with 15 bases left in between. This CDR3 is built from 15 residues. This chain's CDR3 is CASSERGREPYGYTF. In nucleotides, the CDR3 is TGTGCCAGCAGTGAACGGGGTAGGGAACCTTATGGCTACACCTTC.

The rearrangement links TRBV5-1 to TRBJ2-3; the D gene is possibly TRBD2 (5 bases). From germline, CDR1 is SGHRS and CDR2 YFSETQ. This CDR3 is built from 15 residues. V dropped 0 bases and J dropped 3 bases, with 11 bases sitting between them. CDR3 bases: TGCGCCAGCAGCTTGGGCGGCCGGAGGACAGATACGCAGTATTTT. Protein product: CASSLGGRRTDTQYF.

The chain couples TRBV4-3 to TRBJ1-2; D may be TRBD1 (5 bases). The V gene lost 1 base and the J gene lost 6 bases, with 12 bases spanning the gap. The length of the CDR3 is 14 residues. Germline lookup yields CDR1 LGHNA and CDR2 YSLEER. As DNA, the CDR3 is TGCGCCAGCAGCCAAGGTGCAGGGATGGATGGCTACACCTTC. Translated, it gives CASSQGAGMDGYTF.

The chain carries TRBV4-1 and TRBJ2-2; perhaps TRBD1 as D (8 bases). This CDR3 has 17 residues. In germline, CDR1 is MGHRA, CDR2 YSYEKL. V was shortened by 1 base and J by 5 bases, with 17 bases between the two germline ends. This CDR3 reads CASSQGVGQGGTGELFF. Written as DNA, the CDR3 is TGCGCCAGCAGCCAAGGGGTCGGACAGGGAGGGACCGGGGAGCTGTTTTTT.

This clone was seen just once. V gene TRBV5-6 combines with J gene TRBJ2-5; a weak D match, TRBD2 (6 bases). V lost 0 bases and J lost 0, with 9 bases in between. CDR3 length: 15 amino acids. Germline assignment: CDR1 SGHDT and CDR2 YYEEEE. The CDR3 bases are TGTGCCAGCAGCTTGGGTGGGGGGTACCAAGAGACCCAGTACTTC. It codes for CASSLGGGYQETQYF.

The J gene is TRBJ1-5, the V gene TRBV25-1; D is possibly TRBD1 (5 bases). Germline V gene data show CDR1 as MGHDK and CDR2 as SYGVNS. V shed 3 bases and J shed 6 bases, with 12 bases lying between them. This CDR3 spans 14 amino acids. In DNA form, the CDR3 reads TGTGCCAGCAGTGACAGGGAGGTCGGTCAGCCCCAGCATTTT. As protein: CASSDREVGQPQHF.

J is TRBJ1-5 and V is TRBV19, with D unclear. The CDR3 is 15 residues long. Deletions cut 3 bases from V and 1 base from J, with 10 bases between. Looked up from germline, CDR1 is LNHDA and CDR2 is SQIVND (reference sequence). The CDR3 DNA is TGTGCCAGTAGTATTTGGGGAGCAAGCAATCAGCCCCAGCATTTT. Its translation is CASSIWGASNQPQHF.

V and J are TRBV4-1 and TRBJ2-2; D perhaps matches TRBD1 (5 bases). The CDR3 is 14 residues long. V lost 2 bases and J 5 bases, leaving 9 bases between the germline ends. Germline V gives CDR1 MGHRA, CDR2 YSYEKL. CDR3 protein: CASSQNRMTGELFF. The CDR3 DNA follows: TGCGCCAGCAGCCAAAACAGGATGACCGGGGAGCTGTTTTTT.

V and J are TRBV7-3 and TRBJ2-3; D remains ambiguous. The V end was cut by 1 base, the J end by 5 bases, with 13 bases between. The CDR3 sequence is 15 residues long. Germline values: CDR1 SGHTA, CDR2 FQGTGA. DNA for the CDR3: TGTGCCAGCAGCTTAATTGGTAGCTTTGGAGATACGCAGTATTTT. Translated: CASSLIGSFGDTQYF.

V gene TRBV20-1 combines with J gene TRBJ2-5, with 11 bases matching TRBD2. The CDR3 length is 15 residues. Looked up from germline, CDR1 is DFQATT and CDR2 is SNEGSKA (reference sequence). V shed 3 bases and J 5 bases; nucleotides not matched to a gene: 8. CDR3 sequence: CSASHSSGGRETQYF. The CDR3 DNA reads as TGCAGTGCTAGTCATTCTAGCGGGGGGCGGGAGACCCAGTACTTC.

This chain connects TRBV5-1 to TRBJ1-2; tentatively, D is TRBD1 (6 bases). CDR1 is SGHRS and CDR2 is YFSETQ in the germline V gene. The CDR3 spans 14 residues. V lost 0 bases and J 8 bases, leaving 14 bases between the germline ends. The CDR3 loop is CASSLGQAEQGYTF. DNA for the CDR3: TGCGCCAGCAGCTTGGGACAGGCCGAGCAAGGCTACACCTTC.

The chain employs TRBV4-1 and TRBJ1-1; D is possibly TRBD1 (5 bases). From germline, CDR1 is MGHRA and CDR2 YSYEKL. The CDR3 extends over 15 amino acids. Between the trimmed V and J ends, which lost 1 base and 4 bases, there was a span of 13 bases. CDR3 sequence reads: CASSQGLGAFTEAFF. The CDR3, as DNA: TGCGCCAGCAGCCAAGGGCTAGGGGCATTCACTGAAGCTTTCTTT.

This rearrangement joins TRBV4-1 to TRBJ1-2, with 7 bases matching TRBD1. Per germline, CDR1 MGHRA and CDR2 YSYEKL. The junction had 4 bases not matched to a gene; V was cut back by 4 bases and J by 2 bases. The CDR3 spans 14 residues. CDR3 nucleotides: TGCGCCAGCAGCCGAAAGACAGGGAACTATGGCTACACCTTC. Its translation: CASSRKTGNYGYTF.

The chain has TRBV7-9 and TRBJ2-5; D gene uncertain. The CDR3 has 14 residues. The V gene's germline CDR1 is SEHNR and CDR2 FQNEAQ (reference sequence). V dropped 0 bases and J dropped 3 bases, with 8 bases sitting between them. CDR3 sequence (DNA): TGTGCCAGCAGCTTAGCGCACAGAGAAGAGACCCAGTACTTC. Encoded protein: CASSLAHREETQYF. Looking up the rest from reference TRBV7-9 and TRBJ2-5 gives the full variable domain: DTGVSQNPRHKITKRGQNVTFRCDPISEHNRLYWYRQTLGQGPEFLTYFQNEAQLEKSRLLSDRFSAERPKGSFSTLEIQRTEQGDSAMYLCASSLAHREETQYFGPGTRLLVL.

This clone was observed a handful of times. The rearrangement joins TRBV7-2 to TRBJ2-5; 15 bases align to TRBD2. Looked up from germline, CDR1 is SGHTA and CDR2 is FQGNSA. This CDR3 contains 17 residues. The trim removed 1 base at V and 5 bases at J, leaving 5 bases unmatched. CDR3 amino acids: CASSLGTSGGAAETQYF. In nucleotides, the CDR3 is TGTGCCAGCAGCTTAGGGACTAGCGGGGGGGCCGCCGAGACCCAGTACTTC.

V and J are TRBV5-4 and TRBJ2-5; TRBD1 matches at 8 bases. The CDR3 is 14 amino acids. With V trimmed by 4 bases and J by 9 bases, 11 bases remained unmatched. CDR1 is SGHNT, CDR2 YYREEE, per germline (reference sequence). CDR3 in DNA: TGTGCCAGCAGCGGGGGAGACAGGGGTAGGCCCCAGTACTTC. This gives the protein CASSGGDRGRPQYF.

The genes are TRBV2 and TRBJ2-2, with 8 nucleotides matching TRBD1. The CDR3 sequence is 15 residues long. CDR1 is SNHLY, CDR2 FYNNEI, per germline. J lost 4 bases, V lost 8 bases, and 9 bases had no gene match. CDR3 loop: CASSSGQGRTGELFF. In DNA, the CDR3 is TGTGCCAGCTCTTCTGGACAGGGCCGCACCGGGGAGCTGTTTTTT.

The rearrangement uses TRBV19 and TRBJ1-5; TRBD1 agrees at 7 bases. Unmatched junction bases numbered 7, after V lost 8 bases and J lost 0 bases. CDR1 and CDR2 (germline): LNHDA, SQIVND (reference sequence). There are 15 residues in the CDR3. CDR3 in amino acids: CASLSTGISNQPQHF. The CDR3 DNA reads TGTGCCAGTCTCTCGACAGGGATTAGCAATCAGCCCCAGCATTTT.

This clone turned up a few times. The rearrangement uses TRBV15 and TRBJ1-2, with 7 bases aligning to TRBD1. Per the germline V gene, CDR1 is LNHNV and CDR2 is YYDKDF (reference sequence). The CDR3 loop spans 14 amino acids. V trimming: 2 bases; J trimming: 8 bases; junction bases outside the gene matches: 8. Written as DNA, the CDR3 is TGTGCCACCAGCAGACGGGGACAGTCGGGGGGCTACACCTTC. As protein: CATSRRGQSGGYTF.

The V gene is TRBV11-3, the J gene TRBJ1-1; D gene ambiguous. V gave up 3 bases and J gave up 7 bases, with 9 bases separating them. From germline, CDR1 is SGHNT and CDR2 YENEEA. The length of the CDR3 is 12 residues. The CDR3 spells CASSFRVHEAFF. The CDR3, as DNA: TGTGCCAGCAGCTTTCGGGTCCATGAAGCTTTCTTT.

The chain joins TRBV12-3 or TRBV12-4 to TRBJ1-4; D gene uncertain. Trimming removed 3 bases from V and 6 bases from J, with 5 bases in between. The CDR3 covers 12 residues. CDR3 sequence (DNA): TGTGCCAGCAGTTTGCGAGATGAAAAACTGTTTTTT. It is translated as CASSLRDEKLFF.

The chain carries TRBV2 and TRBJ1-1; D unclear. Between the trimmed V and J ends, which lost 5 bases and 1 base, there was a span of 11 bases. Germline CDR1 is SNHLY and CDR2 is FYNNEI. The CDR3 spans 14 residues. CDR3 sequence reads: CASSLETRNTEAFF. CDR3 bases: TGTGCCAGCAGTCTGGAGACCAGGAACACTGAAGCTTTCTTT.

The CDR3: CASINPDSSADTQYF. The CDR3 nucleotides read TGTGCCAGCATCAACCCGGACAGTTCCGCAGATACGCAGTATTTT. The chain recombines TRBV5-4 with TRBJ2-3; D possibly corresponds to TRBD1 (6 bases). The V and J ends lost 6 bases and 4 bases respectively, with 18 bases between them. The CDR3 contains 15 residues. The V gene's germline CDR1 is SGHNT and CDR2 YYREEE (reference sequence).

The chain has TRBV2 and TRBJ2-7, with 9 bases lining up with TRBD1. This CDR3 is 14 amino acids long. Germline CDR1 SNHLY, CDR2 FYNNEI. V shed 6 bases, J shed 0 bases, and the junction held 3 bases outside the gene matches. DNA of the CDR3: TGTGCCAGCAGCCGGGACAGGGCCTCCTACGAGCAGTACTTC. This sequence encodes CASSRDRASYEQYF.

This chain connects TRBV24-1 to TRBJ1-2, with a weak D call TRBD1 (5 bases). V was shortened by 7 bases and J by 3 bases, with 14 bases between the two germline ends. Looked up from germline, CDR1 is KGHDR and CDR2 is SFDVKD. The CDR3 consists of 14 residues. The CDR3 DNA follows: TGTGCCACCAGCGACGGGGGGGTTGACTATGGCTACACCTTC. It yields the protein CATSDGGVDYGYTF.

DNA for the CDR3: TGTGCCAGTAGTATAGACGTCTTTGGGACAGGGAGTCCCACTGAAGCTTTCTTT. Its translation: CASSIDVFGTGSPTEAFF. V usage is TRBV19 and J usage is TRBJ1-1, with 9 bases matching TRBD1. The germline CDR1 and CDR2 sequences are LNHDA and SQIVND (reference sequence). The CDR3 loop spans 18 amino acids. Germline trimming cut 0 bases from V and 4 bases from J; bases unmatched to any gene: 12.

The CDR3 DNA reads as TGTGCCAGCAGCGCCGGACAGACGTTTGGTACGCAGTATTTT. Translated, it gives CASSAGQTFGTQYF. This chain links TRBV5-6 with TRBJ2-3, with a weak D call TRBD1 (6 bases). The germline V gene has CDR1 SGHDT and CDR2 YYEEEE. CDR3 length: 14 amino acids. The germline V and J ends were trimmed by 4 bases and 8 bases, with 17 bases remaining between them.

The chain is built from TRBV10-3 and TRBJ1-2; D gene unclear. Per the germline V gene, CDR1 is ENHRY and CDR2 is SYGVKD. V gave up 2 bases and J gave up 8 bases, with 12 bases separating them. The CDR3 runs 13 residues. CDR3 sequence (DNA): TGTGCCATCAGTGAGGGAGGGATCAGCGGCTACACCTTC. It encodes CAISEGGISGYTF.

The J gene is TRBJ2-3, the V gene TRBV5-1; no firm D call. There are 13 residues in the CDR3. Trimming shortened V by 3 bases and J by 5 bases, and 10 bases separated the two germline ends. Germline loops: CDR1 SGHRS, CDR2 YFSETQ. CDR3 amino acids: CASSSTQRDTQYF. The CDR3 DNA follows: TGCGCCAGCAGCTCCACACAACGAGATACGCAGTATTTT. Complete variable domain (other parts from reference TRBV5-1 and TRBJ2-3): KAGVTQTPRYLIKTRGQQVTLSCSPISGHRSVSWYQQTPGQGLQFLFEYFSETQRNKGNFPGRFSGRQFSNSRSEMNVSTLELGDSALYLCASSSTQRDTQYFGPGTRLTVL.

The rearrangement joins TRBV4-1 to TRBJ1-1; perhaps TRBD1 as D (5 bases). Trimming took off 5 bases at V and 0 bases at J, with 7 bases between the two ends. The CDR3 is 13 residues long. Germline CDR1 reads MGHRA; CDR2 reads YSYEKL. CDR3 region: CASSDRLNTEAFF. The DNA of the CDR3 is TGCGCCAGCAGCGACAGACTGAACACTGAAGCTTTCTTT.

This clone turned up a few times. V is TRBV7-9 and J is TRBJ2-7; maybe TRBD1 (6 bases). V lost 7 bases, J lost 5 bases, and 15 bases lay in between. Per germline, CDR1 SEHNR and CDR2 FQNEAQ (reference sequence). The CDR3 length is 13 residues. The CDR3 region is CASTPWDTNEQYF. The CDR3, as DNA: TGTGCCAGCACCCCCTGGGACACGAACGAGCAGTACTTC. Drawing the rest from reference TRBV7-9 and TRBJ2-7, the complete variable domain is DTGVSQNPRHKITKRGQNVTFRCDPISEHNRLYWYRQTLGQGPEFLTYFQNEAQLEKSRLLSDRFSAERPKGSFSTLEIQRTEQGDSAMYLCASTPWDTNEQYFGPGTRLTVT.

The chain recombines TRBV24-1 with TRBJ1-2; 8 bases agree with TRBD1. Germline values: CDR1 KGHDR, CDR2 SFDVKD. The CDR3 has 14 residues. Trimming at V came to 5 bases and at J to 2 bases, leaving 3 bases not matched to a gene. The CDR3 loop is CATSASGGNYGYTF. In DNA, the CDR3 is TGTGCCACCAGTGCATCAGGGGGCAACTATGGCTACACCTTC.